The 13 T cell receptor beta chains below were found in one sample sequenced in a study of blood T cells in healthy people across ages. Together with a sample-barcoded 5' primer, a J-beta primer mix was included in a second PCR lasting about 6 to 11 cycles. TCRdb re-called the 5' RACE reads with MiXCR, one entry per CDR3 protein. The sample yields about 780,000 distinct CDR3 sequences, under 30% seen once. The same sample was also used in a study of T cells of mothers and their children.

The sequenced sample consisted of blood. The receptors originated from a boy younger than 18 in good health.

In DNA form, the CDR3 reads TGCGCCAGCAGCGACTTCGCGGGGCAGATTGAAGCTTTCTTT. Translating it yields CASSDFAGQIEAFF. This chain joins TRBV5-1 and TRBJ1-1; perhaps TRBD1 as D (5 bases). The V and J ends lost 4 bases and 7 bases respectively, with 17 bases between them. Germline CDR1 reads SGHRS; CDR2 reads YFSETQ. This CDR3 has 14 residues.

V usage is TRBV7-9 and J usage is TRBJ1-4, with 8 nucleotides matching TRBD1. This CDR3 has 15 amino acids. The V segment lost 5 bases and the J segment 8 bases; nucleotides outside the gene matches: 10. CDR1 and CDR2 from the germline V gene are SEHNR and FQNEAQ (reference sequence). CDR3 loop: CASSDRGGVDEKLFF. The CDR3 nucleotides read TGTGCCAGCAGCGACAGGGGTGGGGTTGACGAAAAACTGTTTTTT.

The V gene is TRBV2, the J gene TRBJ1-1; D call uncertain. The ends were cut back, 0 bases at V and 9 bases at J, with 8 bases in the middle. Germline CDR1 SNHLY, CDR2 FYNNEI. CDR3 size: 12 residues. The CDR3 DNA reads TGTGCCAGCAGTGAAGCGCGGCGGAAAGCTTTCTTT. Amino acids: CASSEARRKAFF.

This rearrangement joins TRBV28 to TRBJ2-3, with 10 bases matching TRBD2. Germline loops: CDR1 MDHEN, CDR2 SYDVKM. With V trimmed by 4 bases and J by 6 bases, 10 bases remained unmatched. This CDR3 has 16 residues. The CDR3 coding sequence is TGTGCCAGCAGTTCCCCAATCAGCGGGGGGGCTGATACGCAGTATTTT. It codes for CASSSPISGGADTQYF.

There are a few counts of this clonotype. CDR3 coding DNA: TGTGCCAGCAGTTTACTAGCGGGGGCCTCCTCCTACGAGCAGTACTTC. Translated: CASSLLAGASSYEQYF. The chain combines TRBV12-3 or TRBV12-4 with TRBJ2-7, with TRBD2 matching 10 bases. The CDR3 length is 16 residues. J gave up 0 bases and V 2 bases, and 4 bases lay outside the gene matches.

Comments on this clonotype: Possible read error: a much larger clone is one base away. The chain is built from TRBV30 and TRBJ1-2, with D uncertain. The V gene lost 2 bases and the J gene lost 6 bases, with 10 bases spanning the gap. This CDR3 is 12 amino acids long. The germline CDR1 and CDR2 sequences are GTSNPN and SVGIG (reference sequence). The CDR3 here is CAWSPTLHGYTF. CDR3 sequence (DNA): TGTGCCTGGAGTCCCACCTTACATGGCTACACCTTC. The full variable domain, with the rest looked up from reference TRBV30 and TRBJ1-2, is SQTIHQWPATLVQPVGSPLSLECTVEGTSNPNLYWYRQAAGRGLQLLFYSVGIGQISSEVPQNLSASRPQDRQFILSSKKLLLSDSGFYLCAWSPTLHGYTFGSGTRLTVV.

A few counts support this clonotype. The chain joins TRBV6-5 to TRBJ2-3; no definite D call. Trimming took 5 bases from V and 0 from J, leaving 15 bases between them. Germline CDR1 reads MNHEY; CDR2 reads SVGAGI. This CDR3 comprises 16 residues. CDR3 amino acids: CASSQFRSASTDTQYF. In DNA, the CDR3 is TGTGCCAGCAGTCAATTTCGTTCGGCTAGCACAGATACGCAGTATTTT.

The chain carries TRBV7-9 and TRBJ2-5, with 7 bases fitting TRBD2. The trim removed 8 bases at V and 5 bases at J, leaving 11 bases unmatched. CDR1 SEHNR and CDR2 FQNEAQ come from the germline V gene (reference sequence). This CDR3 spans 14 amino acids. DNA for the CDR3: TGTGCCAGCTCGCCGGGGGGAGAGCGGGAGACCCAGTACTTC. It is translated as CASSPGGERETQYF.

V and J are TRBV5-1 and TRBJ1-1, with D uncertain. Per the germline V gene, CDR1 is SGHRS and CDR2 is YFSETQ. V was cut by 0 bases and J by 2 bases, with 11 bases left in between. The CDR3 contains 15 residues. CDR3: CASSLAGEGNTEAFF. Written as DNA, the CDR3 is TGCGCCAGCAGCTTGGCCGGAGAGGGCAACACTGAAGCTTTCTTT.

This clonotype was recorded a few times. CDR3 coding DNA: TGTGCCAGCAGCAAAGCTCTTGGGGGACAGTCCGATGAGACCCAGTACTTC. This codes for CASSKALGGQSDETQYF. The chain couples TRBV21-1 to TRBJ2-5; the table's D call, TRBD1, was not checked against the DNA. TRBV21-1 is a recognized pseudogene. CDR3 length: 17 residues.

This clonotype was observed once. The chain joins TRBV21-1 to TRBJ2-5. TRBV21-1 is a known pseudogene. The CDR3 sequence is 15 residues long. The CDR3 nucleotides are TGTGCCAGCAGCAAAGTTGTGTCGGACGGGGAGACCCAGTACTTC. This translates into CASSKVVSDGETQYF.

This clonotype has just a few counts. The chain is built from TRBV29-1 and TRBJ1-2, with D possibly TRBD1 on 5 matching bases. Germline V gene sequence: CDR1 SQVTM, CDR2 ANQGSEA. Trimming took off 7 bases at V and 10 bases at J, with 25 bases between the two ends. The CDR3 contains 14 residues. The CDR3: CSEYNRESQGDYTF. The CDR3, as DNA: TGCAGCGAATATAACCGGGAATCCCAGGGTGACTACACCTTC. Full variable domain (outside the CDR3, taken from reference TRBV29-1 and TRBJ1-2): SAVISQKPSRDICQRGTSLTIQCQVDSQVTMMFWYRQQPGQSLTLIATANQGSEATYESGFVIDKFPISRPNLTFSTLTVSNMSPEDSSIYLCSEYNRESQGDYTFGSGTRLTVV.

CDR3 nucleotides: TGTGCCAGCTCACCTCCAGGCTACTGCGAGCAGTACTTC. Translated, it gives CASSPPGYCEQYF. V and J are TRBV18 and TRBJ2-7; no clear D gene. CDR3 length: 13 amino acids. CDR1 is KGHSH, CDR2 LQKENI, per germline. Trimming removed 3 bases at V and 6 bases at J, with 12 bases between.